These T cell receptor beta chains were read from a single sample in a study of T cell clones after liver transplantation. Sequencing used immunoSEQ multiplex PCR; TCRdb keeps in-frame clones, though not all of them. Altogether 45,000 to 60,000 clones are present, roughly 90% being singletons, with the ten largest covering under 15%. Sequencing was performed on CD8+ T cells from blood, taken 12 months after liver transplant. Source of these receptors: a human patient who received a liver transplant. Some of the T cells might come from the graft donor. The CDR3 runs from the conserved cysteine through the conserved F or W. D genes are given only for firm matches. Clone size is shown for a subset of rows, as once, few, many or a class of expanded clone.

size | D | J | V | CDR3 | DNA
NA | TRBD1 | TRBJ2-7 | TRBV29-1 | CSVGTGHRYEQYF | TGCAGCGTTGGGACAGGGCATCGCTACGAGCAGTACTTC
NA | NA | TRBJ2-2 | TRBV5-1 | CASSLEGALASGELFF | TGCGCCAGCAGCTTGGAAGGGGCCCTAGCATCCGGGGAGCTGTTTTTT
NA | NA | TRBJ1-2 | TRBV11-3 | CASSPVEERRGNYGYTF | TGTGCCAGCAGCCCGGTCGAGGAAAGGCGGGGTAACTATGGCTACACCTTC
NA | NA | TRBJ2-2 | TRBV14 | CASSQLDGTGELFF | TGTGCCAGCAGCCAACTTGACGGTACCGGGGAGCTGTTTTTT
NA | TRBD2 | TRBJ2-7 | TRBV4-1 | CASSQTSGVSAEQYF | TGCGCCAGCAGCCAGACTAGCGGAGTCTCCGCCGAGCAGTACTTC
NA | TRBD2 | TRBJ2-5 | TRBV7-9 | CASSPQMGGFEETQYF | TGTGCCAGCAGCCCTCAGATGGGAGGGTTTGAAGAGACCCAGTACTTC
NA | NA | TRBJ1-1 | TRBV28 | CASSGGSRVVNTEAFF | TGTGCCAGCAGTGGTGGGAGCCGGGTGGTGAACACTGAAGCTTTCTTT
NA | TRBD1 | TRBJ2-7 | TRBV7-6 | CASSLGQGVNEQYF | TGTGCCAGCAGCTTGGGACAGGGGGTGAACGAGCAGTACTTC
NA | TRBD2 | TRBJ2-7 | TRBV29-1 | CSVVLATSEQYF | TGCAGCGTTGTACTAGCGACAAGCGAGCAGTACTTC
NA | NA | TRBJ1-3 | TRBV29-1 | CSVEVYGNTIYF | TGCAGCGTTGAGGTGTACGGGAACACCATATATTTT
NA | NA | TRBJ1-2 | TRBV2 | CASSEWGAGGDYGYTF | TGTGCCAGCAGTGAATGGGGGGCAGGAGGAGACTATGGCTACACCTTC
NA | NA | TRBJ2-5 | TRBV9 | CASSVDERVIGETQYF | TGTGCCAGCAGCGTAGACGAGCGGGTGATAGGAGAGACCCAGTACTTC
NA | NA | TRBJ2-3 | TRBV4-1 | CASSQEFGKQGPTDTQYF | TGCGCCAGCAGCCAAGAGTTTGGGAAGCAGGGTCCCACAGATACGCAGTATTTT
NA | TRBD1 | TRBJ2-1 | TRBV19 | CASSSRTGPFDEQFF | TGTGCCAGTAGTTCCCGGACAGGACCCTTCGATGAGCAGTTCTTC
NA | TRBD1 | TRBJ2-3 | TRBV12-5 | CASGTGQGPSDTQYF | TGTGCTAGTGGAACGGGACAGGGTCCGTCAGATACGCAGTATTTT
NA | NA | TRBJ1-1 | TRBV28 | CASSFVVNTEAFF | TGTGCCAGCAGTTTTGTGGTGAACACTGAAGCTTTCTTT
once | NA | TRBJ1-5 | TRBV28 | CASSYSNQPQHF | TGTGCCAGCAGTTATAGCAATCAGCCCCAGCATTTT
NA | NA | TRBJ2-1 | TRBV5-6 | CASRAVGGTYNEQFF | TGTGCCAGCAGGGCGGTTGGGGGCACCTACAATGAGCAGTTCTTC
NA | NA | TRBJ1-3 | TRBV5-4 | CASSLDRNSGNTIYF | TGTGCCAGCAGCCTAGACAGGAACTCTGGAAACACCATATATTTT
NA | NA | TRBJ2-1 | TRBV27 | CASSLSKRIEQFF | TGTGCCAGCAGTTTATCGAAGAGAATTGAGCAGTTCTTC
NA | NA | TRBJ2-5 | TRBV7-2 | CASSFRPRGEETQYF | TGTGCCAGCAGCTTTCGACCGCGGGGAGAAGAGACCCAGTACTTC
NA | TRBD2 | TRBJ2-1 | TRBV4-3 | CASSQDWTSGEYNEQFF | TGCGCCAGCAGCCAAGACTGGACTAGCGGGGAGTACAATGAGCAGTTCTTC
NA | NA | TRBJ2-7 | TRBV10-3 | CAISGVGSTVEQYF | TGTGCCATCAGTGGGGTCGGGAGTACGGTTGAGCAGTACTTC
NA | TRBD2 | TRBJ2-1 | TRBV27 | CASSFGGSSGNEQFF | TGTGCCAGCAGTTTTGGCGGGAGCAGCGGCAATGAGCAGTTCTTC
NA | NA | TRBJ1-1 | TRBV11-1 | CASSRGGMNTEAFF | TGTGCCAGCAGCCGGGGGGGGATGAACACTGAAGCTTTCTTT
NA | TRBD2 | TRBJ2-3 | TRBV11-2 | CASSPRGSGTDTQYF | TGTGCCAGCAGCCCCCGGGGTAGCGGGACAGATACGCAGTATTTT
NA | NA | TRBJ1-2 | TRBV14 | CASSQDYTDYGYTF | TGTGCCAGCAGCCAAGATTATACAGACTATGGCTACACCTTC
NA | TRBD2 | TRBJ2-1 | TRBV9 | CASSVGDYHNEQFF | TGTGCCAGCAGCGTAGGGGACTACCACAATGAGCAGTTCTTC